Listed here is a single T cell receptor (beta chain). Original processing methods: Reference gene primer amplification gave nucleated cell count estimates. Assay used: immunoSEQ multiplex PCR; TCRdb lists only in-frame clones, some missing. V and J calls and clone size are given by that table; D and trimming were obtained from the DNA. There are roughly 180,000 clones in the sample; more than 70% occur only once, and about 10% lies in the top ten. The sample is drawn from a study of blood T cell repertoires in COVID-19. At the level of the study: Both acute and convalescent COVID-19 samples were obtained from the United States, Italy and Spain. T cells, B-cell-depleted T cells, or PBMCs provided the cDNA or gDNA that served as material.

Trimming removed 8 bases from V and 3 bases from J, with 17 bases in between. The CDR3 has 15 residues. In germline, CDR1 is SNHLY, CDR2 FYNNEI. Sequenced: peripheral blood. J is TRBJ1-3 and V is TRBV2; TRBD1 is a possible D gene (6 bases). The origin of this receptor is a woman older than 75 with active or convalescent COVID-19. CDR3 amino acids: CASAEQGTSGNTIYF. In DNA, the CDR3 is TGTGCCAGCGCAGAACAGGGAACTAGTGGAAACACCATATATTTT.